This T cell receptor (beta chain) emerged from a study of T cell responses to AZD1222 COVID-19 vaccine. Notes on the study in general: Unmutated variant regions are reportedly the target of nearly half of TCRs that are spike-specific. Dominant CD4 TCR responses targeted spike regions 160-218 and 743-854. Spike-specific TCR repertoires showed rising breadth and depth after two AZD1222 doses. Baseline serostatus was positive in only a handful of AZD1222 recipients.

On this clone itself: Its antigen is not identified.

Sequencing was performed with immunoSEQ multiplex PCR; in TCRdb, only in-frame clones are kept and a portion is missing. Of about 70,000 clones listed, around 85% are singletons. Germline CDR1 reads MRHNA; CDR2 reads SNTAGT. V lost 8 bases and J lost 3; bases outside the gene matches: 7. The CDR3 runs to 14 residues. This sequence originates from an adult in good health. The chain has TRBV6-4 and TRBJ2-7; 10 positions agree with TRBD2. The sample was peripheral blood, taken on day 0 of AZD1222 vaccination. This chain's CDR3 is CASQVTSGDYEQYF. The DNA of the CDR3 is TGTGCCAGCCAGGTAACTAGCGGGGACTACGAGCAGTACTTC.